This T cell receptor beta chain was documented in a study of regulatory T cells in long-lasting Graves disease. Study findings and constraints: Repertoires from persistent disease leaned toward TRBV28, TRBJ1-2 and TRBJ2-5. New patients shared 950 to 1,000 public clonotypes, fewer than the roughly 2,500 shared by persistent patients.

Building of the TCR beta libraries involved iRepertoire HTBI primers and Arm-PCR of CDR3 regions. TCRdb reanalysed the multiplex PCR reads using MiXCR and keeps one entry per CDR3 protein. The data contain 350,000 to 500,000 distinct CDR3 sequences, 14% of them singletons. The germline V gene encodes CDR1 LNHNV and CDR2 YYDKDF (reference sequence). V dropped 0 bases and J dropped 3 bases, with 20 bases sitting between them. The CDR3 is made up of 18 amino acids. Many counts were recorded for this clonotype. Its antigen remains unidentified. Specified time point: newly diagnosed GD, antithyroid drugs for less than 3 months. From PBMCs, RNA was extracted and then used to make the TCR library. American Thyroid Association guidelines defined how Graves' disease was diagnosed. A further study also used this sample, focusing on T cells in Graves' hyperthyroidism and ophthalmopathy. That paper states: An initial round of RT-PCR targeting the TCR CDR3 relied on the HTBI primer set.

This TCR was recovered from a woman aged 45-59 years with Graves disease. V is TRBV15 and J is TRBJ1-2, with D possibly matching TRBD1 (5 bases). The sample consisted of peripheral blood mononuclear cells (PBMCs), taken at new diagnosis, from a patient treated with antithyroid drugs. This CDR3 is CATSRDLGTAPRDYGYTF. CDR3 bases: TGTGCCACCAGCAGAGATCTCGGGACTGCCCCAAGGGACTATGGCTACACCTTC.